This TCR beta chain was sequenced for a study of control samples from healthy donors and cancer patients. Produced via immunoSEQ multiplex PCR; TCRdb's table is partial and in-frame only. The sample lists more than 75,000 clones; over 60% were seen once. The germline gives CDR1 MNHEY, CDR2 SVGEGT. V was shortened by 4 bases and J by 4 bases, with 13 bases between the two germline ends. The CDR3 covers 14 residues. The material sequenced was blood. The source is a woman younger than 45 in good health. J is TRBJ1-1 and V is TRBV6-2 or TRBV6-3; D is unresolved. CDR3 sequence: CASSWKGWGTEAFF. The CDR3 DNA sequence: TGTGCCAGCAGTTGGAAGGGATGGGGCACTGAAGCTTTCTTT.